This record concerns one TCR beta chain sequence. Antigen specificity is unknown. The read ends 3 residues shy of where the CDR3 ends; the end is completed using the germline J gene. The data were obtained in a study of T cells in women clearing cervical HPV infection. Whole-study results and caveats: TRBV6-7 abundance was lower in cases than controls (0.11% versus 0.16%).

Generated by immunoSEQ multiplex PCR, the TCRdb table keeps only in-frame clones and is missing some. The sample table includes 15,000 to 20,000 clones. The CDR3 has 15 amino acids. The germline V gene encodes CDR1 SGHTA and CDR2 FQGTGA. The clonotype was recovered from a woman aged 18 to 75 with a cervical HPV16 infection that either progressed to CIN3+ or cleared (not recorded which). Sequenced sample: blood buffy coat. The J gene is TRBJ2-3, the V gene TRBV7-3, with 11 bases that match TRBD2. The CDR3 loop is CASSISGRAEGTQYF. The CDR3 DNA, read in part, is TGTGCCAGCAGCATTAGCGGGAGGGCCGAGGGGACG.